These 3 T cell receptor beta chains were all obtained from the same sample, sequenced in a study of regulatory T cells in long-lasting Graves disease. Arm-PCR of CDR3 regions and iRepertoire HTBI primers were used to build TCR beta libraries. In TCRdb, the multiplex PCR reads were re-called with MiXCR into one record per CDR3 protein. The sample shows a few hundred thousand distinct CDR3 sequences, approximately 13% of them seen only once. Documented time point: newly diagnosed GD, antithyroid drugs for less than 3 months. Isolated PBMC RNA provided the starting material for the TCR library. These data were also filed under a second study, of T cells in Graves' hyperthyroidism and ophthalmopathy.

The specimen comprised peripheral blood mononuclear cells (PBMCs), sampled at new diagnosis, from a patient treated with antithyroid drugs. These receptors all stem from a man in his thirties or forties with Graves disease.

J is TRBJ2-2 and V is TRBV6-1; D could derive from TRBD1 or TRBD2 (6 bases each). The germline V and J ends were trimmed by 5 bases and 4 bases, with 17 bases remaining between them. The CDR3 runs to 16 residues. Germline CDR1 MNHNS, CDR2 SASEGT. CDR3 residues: CASSKQGGAGTGELFF. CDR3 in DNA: TGTGCCAGCAGTAAACAGGGAGGTGCGGGCACCGGGGAGCTGTTTTTT.

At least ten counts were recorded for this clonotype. In nucleotides, the CDR3 is TGTGCCTGGAACAGGGGAGAGACCCAGTACTTC. Residues: CAWNRGETQYF. J is TRBJ2-5 and V is TRBV30; TRBD1 matches at 7 bases. This CDR3 spans 11 amino acids. With V trimmed by 4 bases and J by 4 bases, 0 bases remained unmatched. The germline V gene has CDR1 GTSNPN and CDR2 SVGIG (reference sequence).

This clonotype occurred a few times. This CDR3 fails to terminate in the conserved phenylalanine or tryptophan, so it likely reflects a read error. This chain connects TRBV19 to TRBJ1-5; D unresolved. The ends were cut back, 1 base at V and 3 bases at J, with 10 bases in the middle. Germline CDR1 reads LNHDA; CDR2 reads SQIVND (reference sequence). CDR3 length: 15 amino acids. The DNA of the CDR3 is TGTGCCAGTAGTATAGGGTCCTTGGCCAATCAGCCCCAGCATTCT. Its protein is CASSIGSLANQPQHS.